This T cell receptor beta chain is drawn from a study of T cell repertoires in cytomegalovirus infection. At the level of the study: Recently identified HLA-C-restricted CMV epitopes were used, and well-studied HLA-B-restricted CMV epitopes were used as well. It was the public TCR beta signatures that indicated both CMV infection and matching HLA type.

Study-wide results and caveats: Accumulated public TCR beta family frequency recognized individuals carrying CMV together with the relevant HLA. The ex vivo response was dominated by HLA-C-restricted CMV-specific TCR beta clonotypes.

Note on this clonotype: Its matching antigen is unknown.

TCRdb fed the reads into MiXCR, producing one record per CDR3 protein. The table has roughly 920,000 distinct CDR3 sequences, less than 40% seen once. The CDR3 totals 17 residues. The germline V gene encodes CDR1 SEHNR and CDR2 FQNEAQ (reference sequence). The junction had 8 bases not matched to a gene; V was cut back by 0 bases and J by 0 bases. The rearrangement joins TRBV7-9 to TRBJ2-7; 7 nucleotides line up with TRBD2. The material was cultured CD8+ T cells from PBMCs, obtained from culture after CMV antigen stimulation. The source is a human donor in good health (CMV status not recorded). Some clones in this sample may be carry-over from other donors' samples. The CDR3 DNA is TGTGCCAGCAGCTTAGCCCAGCGGGGCAGCCTCTCCTACGAGCAGTACTTC. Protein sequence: CASSLAQRGSLSYEQYF.